These T cell receptor beta chains were read from a single sample in a study of shared clonotypes between healthy human individuals. Sequencing used immunoSEQ multiplex PCR; TCRdb keeps in-frame clones, though not all of them. Of 1.6 million or so clones in the sample, more than 95% were seen once. Sequenced input: naive CD4+ T cells sorted from blood. The receptors were sampled from a young man in good health. Both conserved end residues are part of each CDR3. A D gene is named only where the DNA matches it firmly. The size field is filled for only some rows; it gives once, few, many or a size class.

j_gene,v_gene,abundance,d_gene,CDR3aa,CDR3nt
TRBJ1-1,TRBV30,-,-,CAWNRDWGGITEAFF,TGTGCCTGGAATAGGGACTGGGGGGGTATCACTGAAGCTTTCTTT
TRBJ2-5,TRBV2,-,-,CASSERGAAQYF,TGTGCCAGCAGTGAGAGGGGGGCGGCCCAGTACTTC
TRBJ2-5,TRBV7-9,-,-,CASRSWGQETQYF,TGTGCCAGCAGGTCATGGGGGCAAGAGACCCAGTACTTC
TRBJ2-3,TRBV29-1,-,-,CSATYTGTQYF,TGCAGCGCCACGTACACAGGTACGCAGTATTTT
TRBJ2-3,TRBV12-5,once,-,CASGSPPLSDTQYF,TGTGCTAGTGGTTCTCCCCCCTTATCAGATACGCAGTATTTT
TRBJ2-3,TRBV5-1,-,TRBD1,CASGDRGPDTQYF,TGCGCCAGCGGGGACAGGGGACCAGATACGCAGTATTTT
TRBJ2-2,TRBV7-2,-,TRBD1,CASSVGQVTGELFF,TGTGCCAGCAGCGTGGGACAGGTCACCGGGGAGCTGTTTTTT
TRBJ2-3,TRBV4-1,-,TRBD1,CASSQDTGFGDSYTDTQYF,TGCGCCAGCAGCCAAGACACGGGTTTTGGGGACAGTTACACAGATACGCAGTATTTT
TRBJ2-7,TRBV28,-,TRBD1,CASSSGTGAYEQYF,TGTGCCAGCAGCTCCGGGACAGGGGCCTACGAGCAGTACTTC
TRBJ2-1,TRBV6-6,-,-,CASRRGRDNEQFF,TGTGCCAGCAGACGAGGTCGAGACAATGAGCAGTTCTTC
TRBJ2-1,TRBV12-1,-,-,CASSFGEGAYNEQFF,-
TRBJ1-5,TRBV6-1,-,-,CASSGAQGWNQPQHF,TGTGCCAGCAGCGGGGCCCAAGGGTGGAATCAGCCCCAGCATTTT
TRBJ1-4,TRBV27,-,-,CASSLQRGGSEKLFF,TGTGCCAGCAGTTTGCAGCGGGGGGGGAGTGAAAAACTGTTTTTT
TRBJ1-3,TRBV19,-,-,CASSPGFSAGNTIYF,TGTGCCAGTAGCCCCGGTTTTTCGGCTGGAAACACCATATATTTT
TRBJ1-5,TRBV19,-,TRBD1,CASSTTGGTFQPQHF,TGTGCCAGTAGTACAACAGGGGGCACGTTTCAGCCCCAGCATTTT
TRBJ2-2,TRBV5-4,few,TRBD2,CASSLGLADTGELFF,TGTGCCAGCAGCTTGGGACTAGCGGACACCGGGGAGCTGTTTTTT
TRBJ2-7,TRBV5-1,once,-,CASSLSSRKYEQYF,TGCGCCAGCAGCTTGAGTAGCCGTAAGTACGAGCAGTACTTC
TRBJ2-1,TRBV5-1,few,-,CASSRRQGGDNEQFF,TGCGCCAGCAGCCGCCGACAGGGAGGGGACAATGAGCAGTTCTTC
TRBJ1-1,TRBV28,-,-,CASRGVFWAGETEAFF,TGTGCCAGCAGGGGGGTCTTCTGGGCAGGGGAGACTGAAGCTTTCTTT
TRBJ1-3,TRBV10-3,few,-,CAIGQSSGNTIYF,TGTGCCATCGGACAGAGCTCTGGAAACACCATATATTTT
TRBJ2-7,TRBV7-9,-,-,CASSHSLSPPHGAYEQYF,TGTGCCAGCAGCCACAGTTTATCCCCGCCCCACGGAGCCTACGAGCAGTACTTC
TRBJ2-7,TRBV28,-,TRBD2,CASAAGGRRTYEQYF,TGTGCCAGCGCTGCTGGCGGGAGGAGGACCTACGAGCAGTACTTC
TRBJ2-1,TRBV28,-,TRBD1,CASSIQRTGSDEQFF,TGTGCCAGCAGTATTCAAAGGACAGGGAGCGATGAGCAGTTCTTC
TRBJ2-3,TRBV4-3,-,TRBD2,CASSHIAGDTDTQYF,TGCGCCAGCAGCCATATAGCGGGAGACACAGATACGCAGTATTTT
TRBJ1-1,TRBV4-1,-,-,CASSQGGAGRFTEAFF,TGCGCCAGCAGCCAAGGGGGGGCAGGGAGATTCACTGAAGCTTTCTTT
TRBJ2-7,TRBV7-3,-,TRBD1,CASSLTLWTGGSSYEQYF,TGTGCCAGCAGCTTAACCCTTTGGACAGGGGGGTCGTCCTACGAGCAGTACTTC
TRBJ2-1,TRBV6-5,once,TRBD1,CASRGQGSNEQFF,TGTGCCAGCAGGGGACAGGGGAGCAATGAGCAGTTCTTC
TRBJ2-7,TRBV21-1,-,-,CASSKGTGSVASSYEQYF,TGTGCCAGCAGCAAAGGGACAGGGTCGGTCGCCTCCTCCTACGAGCAGTACTTC
TRBJ2-1,TRBV5-4,-,TRBD2,CASSAAGLAGVSEQFF,TGTGCCAGCAGCGCAGCCGGGCTAGCGGGAGTATCTGAGCAGTTCTTC
TRBJ2-1,TRBV19,-,-,CASSNPSRLAVYNEQFF,TGTGCCAGTAGTAACCCCTCGAGGTTAGCGGTCTACAATGAGCAGTTCTTC
TRBJ2-1,TRBV5-4,-,-,CASIPPDGFYNEQFF,TGTGCCAGCATCCCCCCCGACGGTTTCTACAATGAGCAGTTCTTC
TRBJ2-6,TRBV28,-,-,CASSVERPLSGANVLTF,TGTGCCAGCAGTGTCGAAAGGCCCCTCTCTGGGGCCAACGTCCTGACTTTC
TRBJ2-3,TRBV9,-,TRBD2,CASSVAAGGPADTQYF,TGTGCCAGCAGCGTAGCTGCGGGAGGGCCGGCAGATACGCAGTATTTT
TRBJ2-2,TRBV2,-,TRBD1,CASTRWTGGPTGELFF,TGTGCCAGCACCAGGTGGACAGGGGGTCCCACCGGGGAGCTGTTTTTT
TRBJ2-7,TRBV19,-,TRBD2,CASSITSTSGSSYEQYF,TGTGCCAGTAGTATTACATCCACTAGCGGGAGCTCCTACGAGCAGTACTTC
TRBJ2-7,TRBV19,-,-,CASSIGTPVYEQYF,TGTGCCAGTAGTATTGGGACCCCCGTATACGAGCAGTACTTC
TRBJ2-7,TRBV5-8,-,-,CASSSFWEYEQYF,TGTGCCAGCAGCTCGTTTTGGGAGTACGAGCAGTACTTC
TRBJ2-7,TRBV19,once,-,CASSTKSKGTYEQYF,TGTGCCAGTAGTACTAAGTCAAAGGGGACCTACGAGCAGTACTTC
TRBJ2-7,TRBV21-1,-,-,CASTNGQLYEQYF,TGTGCCAGCACCAATGGACAGCTCTACGAGCAGTACTTC
TRBJ2-3,TRBV5-1,-,TRBD1,CASSFQGAGDTQYF,TGCGCCAGCAGCTTTCAGGGGGCAGGAGATACGCAGTATTTT